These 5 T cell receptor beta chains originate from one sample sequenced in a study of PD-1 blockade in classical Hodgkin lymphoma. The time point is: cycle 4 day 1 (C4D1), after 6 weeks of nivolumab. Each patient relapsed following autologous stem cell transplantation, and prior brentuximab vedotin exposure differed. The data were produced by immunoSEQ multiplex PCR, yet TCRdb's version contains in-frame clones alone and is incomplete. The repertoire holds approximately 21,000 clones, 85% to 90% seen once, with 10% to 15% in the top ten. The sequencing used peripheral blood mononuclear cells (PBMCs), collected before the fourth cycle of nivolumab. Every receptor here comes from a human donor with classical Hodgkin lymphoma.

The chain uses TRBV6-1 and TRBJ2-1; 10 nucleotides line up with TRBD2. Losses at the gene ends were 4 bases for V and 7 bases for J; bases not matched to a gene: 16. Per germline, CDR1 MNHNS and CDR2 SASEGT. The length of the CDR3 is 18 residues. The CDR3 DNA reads TGTGCCAGCAGTGTGAGTAGCGGGAGGTCATTTTTTCGGAATGAGCAGTTCTTC. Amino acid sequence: CASSVSSGRSFFRNEQFF.

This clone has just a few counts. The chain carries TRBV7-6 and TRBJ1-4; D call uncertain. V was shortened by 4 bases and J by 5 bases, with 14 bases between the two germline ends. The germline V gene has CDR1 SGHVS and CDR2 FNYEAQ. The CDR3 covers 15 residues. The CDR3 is CASSSEVGRNEKLFF. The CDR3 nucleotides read TGTGCCAGCAGCTCGGAGGTTGGACGGAATGAAAAACTGTTTTTT.

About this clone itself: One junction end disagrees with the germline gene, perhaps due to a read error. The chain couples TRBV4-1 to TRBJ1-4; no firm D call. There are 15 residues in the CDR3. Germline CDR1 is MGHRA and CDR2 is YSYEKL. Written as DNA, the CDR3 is TGCGCCAGCAGCCAAAGCGGAACAACCAATGAAAAACTGTTTTTT. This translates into CASSQSGTTNEKLFF.

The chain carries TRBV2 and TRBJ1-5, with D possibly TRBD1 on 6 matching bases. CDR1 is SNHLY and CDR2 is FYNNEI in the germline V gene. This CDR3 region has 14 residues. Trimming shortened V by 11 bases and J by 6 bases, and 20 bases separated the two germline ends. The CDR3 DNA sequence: TGTGCCTCTCGATCACACGGGGGCCGTCAGCCCCAGCATTTT. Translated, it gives CASRSHGGRQPQHF.

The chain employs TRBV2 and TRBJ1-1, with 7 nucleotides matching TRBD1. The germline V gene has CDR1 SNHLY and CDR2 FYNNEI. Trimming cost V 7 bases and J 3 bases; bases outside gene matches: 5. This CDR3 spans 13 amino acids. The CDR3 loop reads CASTFQGDTEAFF. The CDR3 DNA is TGTGCCAGCACCTTCCAGGGGGACACTGAAGCTTTCTTT.